Listed below are T cell receptor beta chains from one sample, sequenced in a study of blood T cell repertoires in COVID-19. The table came from immunoSEQ multiplex PCR; TCRdb's copy has only in-frame clones and leaves some out. The sample lists 90,000 to 120,000 clones, approximately 90% seen once, with around 6.5% in the top ten. Sequencing used peripheral blood. The receptors derive from a man aged 50 to 60 with active or convalescent COVID-19. CDR3s include the opening cysteine and the closing phenylalanine or tryptophan. The D gene is left open where the match is weak. Clone size is shown for a subset of rows, as once, few, many or a class of expanded clone.

v_call	cdr3_length	d_call	j_call	clone_size	cdr3_nt	cdr3_aa
TRBV29-1	13	NA	TRBJ1-2	once	TGCAGCGTTGAGGGGACAAAGCTCTATGGCTACACCTTC	CSVEGTKLYGYTF
TRBV3-1/TRBV3-2	14	NA	TRBJ1-4	NA	TGTGCCAGCAGTCTTCGTTCGGGGGATGAAAAACTGTTTTTT	CASSLRSGDEKLFF
TRBV5-6	12	NA	TRBJ1-2	NA	TGTGCCAGCAGCCTCAGGGCCGGTGGCTACACCTTC	CASSLRAGGYTF
TRBV13	19	TRBD2	TRBJ2-3	NA	TGTGCCAGCAGCTTAGAGGGAAGACTAGCGGGAGGGCCGACAGATACGCAGTATTTT	CASSLEGRLAGGPTDTQYF
TRBV28	17	TRBD2	TRBJ2-1	once	TGTGCCAGCAGTTTACAAAAACTAGCGGGAGCGTACAATGAGCAGTTCTTC	CASSLQKLAGAYNEQFF
TRBV11-2	16	NA	TRBJ2-2	NA	TGTGCCAGCAGCTTAGATCTCCAGGGGGGCACCGGGGAGCTGTTTTTT	CASSLDLQGGTGELFF
TRBV30	11	NA	TRBJ1-1	NA	TGTGCCTGGAGGAGGTCCCATGTAGCTTTCTTT	CAWRRSHVAFF
TRBV5-1	14	NA	TRBJ1-1	NA	TGCGCCAGCAGCGTCGACGGAGCGAACACTGAAGCTTTCTTT	CASSVDGANTEAFF
TRBV6-5	15	TRBD1	TRBJ1-4	once	TGTGCCAGCAGTCTCCGGACAGGGCGAGGAGAAAAACTGTTTTTT	CASSLRTGRGEKLFF
TRBV10-3	16	TRBD2	TRBJ2-3	NA	TGTGCCATCAGCGGTACGACTAGCGGGAGCACAGATACGCAGTATTTT	CAISGTTSGSTDTQYF
TRBV19	14	NA	TRBJ2-7	NA	TGTGCCAGTAGTCTACGGGACTCAACCTACGAGCAGTACTTC	CASSLRDSTYEQYF
TRBV30	13	NA	TRBJ1-1	NA	TGTGCCTGGGATCGGGGATTCAACACTGAAGCTTTCTTT	CAWDRGFNTEAFF
TRBV2	15	TRBD1	TRBJ2-2	NA	TGTGCCAGCAGTTCGTACAGGGGGCGCACCGGGGAGCTGTTTTTT	CASSSYRGRTGELFF
TRBV14	12	NA	TRBJ2-5	NA	TGTGCCAGCAGCCAAGTAGCCGTGGCCCAGTACTTC	CASSQVAVAQYF
TRBV6-5	15	NA	TRBJ1-1	NA	TGTGCCAGCACCCGGGCTGGGGGCTGGGACACTGAAGCTTTCTTT	CASTRAGGWDTEAFF
TRBV30	15	TRBD2	TRBJ2-3	NA	TGTGCCTGGATTTCCGGGACTAGCGGGGCAGATACGCAGTATTTT	CAWISGTSGADTQYF
TRBV9	14	NA	TRBJ1-3	NA	TGTGCCAGCAGCGTCGGGAGCTCTGGAAACACCATATATTTT	CASSVGSSGNTIYF
TRBV24-1	13	NA	TRBJ2-3	NA	TGTGCCACTACAGGCGCGGACGGGGATACGCAGTATTTT	CATTGADGDTQYF
TRBV10-2	14	TRBD2	TRBJ2-2	NA	TGCGCCAGCCGGACGGGGACTAGCCTCGGGGAGCTGTTTTTT	CASRTGTSLGELFF
TRBV7-8	16	NA	TRBJ1-6	once	TGTGCCAGCAGTACTACCAGGGGTTCCCATAATTCACCCCTCCACTTT	CASSTTRGSHNSPLHF
TRBV30	12	NA	TRBJ2-7	NA	TGTGCCTGGACCCCGAGCGGCTACGAGCAGTACTTC	CAWTPSGYEQYF
TRBV21-1	18	NA	TRBJ2-1	NA	TGTGCCAGCAGCAGAACATCAGGGGGCCGACCCTCCTACAATGAGCAGTTCTTC	CASSRTSGGRPSYNEQFF
TRBV7-9	14	NA	TRBJ1-2	NA	TGTGCCAGCAGCTCCCCTCAAAGGGGTTCGGGCTACACCTTC	CASSSPQRGSGYTF
TRBV5-1	15	NA	TRBJ2-5	NA	TGCGCCAGCAGCACCTCGGTGGGGGCCCAAGAGACCCAGTACTTC	CASSTSVGAQETQYF
TRBV18	12	TRBD1	TRBJ1-1	NA	TGTGCCAGCCTCGGACAGGTCAGCGAAGCTTTCTTT	CASLGQVSEAFF
TRBV27	13	NA	TRBJ2-7	NA	TGTGCCAGCAGTTTTGAGTACTCCTACGAGCAGTACTTC	CASSFEYSYEQYF
TRBV3-1/TRBV3-2	14	TRBD1	TRBJ1-4	few	TGTGCCAGCAGCCACGCCGGGACAGGGCGAAAACTGTTTTTT	CASSHAGTGRKLFF
TRBV27	13	NA	TRBJ2-3	NA	TGTGCCAGCACATCCACAATCACAGATACGCAGTATTTT	CASTSTITDTQYF
TRBV6-6	14	NA	TRBJ2-1	NA	TGTGCCAGCAGCGCTCGTCCAGCCTACAATGAGCAGTTCTTC	CASSARPAYNEQFF
TRBV6-5	12	NA	TRBJ1-4	NA	TGTGCCAGCAGAGGGGGTCAGGAAAAACTGTTTTTT	CASRGGQEKLFF
TRBV5-6	14	NA	TRBJ2-6	NA	TGTGCCAGCAGCTTTAGCTCTGGGGCCAACGTCCTGACTTTC	CASSFSSGANVLTF
TRBV6-5	15	TRBD2	TRBJ2-3	NA	TGTGCCAGCGGGAGGGGACTAGCGGGTCGAGATACGCAGTATTTT	CASGRGLAGRDTQYF
TRBV24-1	17	TRBD1	TRBJ2-2	NA	TGTGCCACCAGTGATTTGTGGACAGGGGCGGACACCGGGGAGCTGTTTTTT	CATSDLWTGADTGELFF
TRBV27	14	TRBD1	TRBJ1-3	NA	TGTGCCAGCAGTTTGACAGGGGCTGGAAACACCATATATTTT	CASSLTGAGNTIYF
TRBV7-9	13	NA	TRBJ1-5	NA	TGTGCCAGCAGCTTAACGGGCAATCAGCCCCAGCATTTT	CASSLTGNQPQHF
TRBV7-9	19	TRBD2	TRBJ2-5	NA	TGTGCCAGCAGCTTACCCGGGCTAGCGGGAAAGGCCCACAAAGAGACCCAGTACTTC	CASSLPGLAGKAHKETQYF
TRBV18	14	NA	TRBJ2-5	NA	TGTGCCAGCTCACCACCTTCAGTCCAAGAGACCCAGTACTTC	CASSPPSVQETQYF
TRBV28	14	TRBD1	TRBJ1-2	NA	TGTGCCAGCAGATTTACAGGGGTGGGCTATGGCTACACCTTC	CASRFTGVGYGYTF
TRBV5-1	14	NA	TRBJ1-1	NA	TGCGCCAGCAGCTTGGGACAGGTCCCCGGTCTTGCTTTCTTT	CASSLGQVPGLAFF
TRBV7-2	14	TRBD2	TRBJ2-7	NA	TGTGCCAGCAGCTTAAACAGCGGGGGGAACGAGCAGTACTTC	CASSLNSGGNEQYF
TRBV11-2	15	TRBD1	TRBJ1-2	NA	TGTGCCAGCAGCTTCACGACAGGGGAGTACTATGGCTACACCTTC	CASSFTTGEYYGYTF
TRBV7-6	14	NA	TRBJ2-7	NA	TGTGCCAGCAGCTTCCAGGACTCTTATTACGAGCAGTACTTC	CASSFQDSYYEQYF
TRBV11-2	13	NA	TRBJ1-2	NA	TGTGCCAGCAGCCCAAGGCAGGGTGGCGGCTACACCTTC	CASSPRQGGGYTF
TRBV27	18	TRBD2	TRBJ2-1	NA	TGTGCCAGCCAAGCCACCGGGGTCGGGACTAGCCCATTTGATGAGCAGTTCTTC	CASQATGVGTSPFDEQFF
TRBV27	13	TRBD1	TRBJ1-6	NA	TGTGCCAGCAGTGGGACAGGGAGTCCACCCCTCCACTTT	CASSGTGSPPLHF
TRBV19	12	NA	TRBJ1-1	NA	TGTGCCAGTAGTAGTCCCAGGGGCAGCGCTTTCTTT	CASSSPRGSAFF
TRBV30	15	NA	TRBJ2-1	few	TGTGCCTGGAACCCCAAGGAACAGGACTACAATGAGCAGTTCTTC	CAWNPKEQDYNEQFF
TRBV19	14	TRBD2	TRBJ2-7	NA	TGTGCCAGTAGTAGTAGCGGGGCATCCTACGAGCAGTACTTC	CASSSSGASYEQYF
TRBV21-1	15	NA	TRBJ2-1	once	TGTGCCAGCAGCAAAGCGCAGGCAGGGCACAATGAGCAGTTCTTC	CASSKAQAGHNEQFF
TRBV6-5	14	NA	TRBJ1-2	NA	TGTGCCAGCAGTTCCGGGACAAGAAGTTTGGGCTACACCTTC	CASSSGTRSLGYTF
TRBV6-1	13	NA	TRBJ1-5	many	TGTGCCAGCAGTGAACGGGGGTCACAGCCCCAGCATTTT	CASSERGSQPQHF
TRBV4-3	15	TRBD1	TRBJ1-4	NA	TGCGCCAGCAGCCAACAGGGGGCAGTAGGTGAAAAACTGTTTTTT	CASSQQGAVGEKLFF
TRBV28	11	NA	TRBJ1-1	NA	TGTGCCATTGGAGGCAACACTGAAGCTTTCTTT	CAIGGNTEAFF
TRBV10-2	15	TRBD1	TRBJ2-2	NA	TGCGCCAGCAGCGGACGACAGGGATTCACCGGGGAGCTGTTTTTT	CASSGRQGFTGELFF